A single sample gave rise to the 25 T cell receptor beta chains below, sequenced in a study of cytotoxic CD8 clonotypes in ibrutinib-treated CLL. Sequenced by immunoSEQ multiplex PCR; TCRdb stores in-frame clones only, minus some. Here the sample spans more than 300,000 clones, 80% being singletons. This sample comprised PBMCs, obtained before ibrutinib treatment. The receptors shown here come from a human donor with chronic lymphocytic leukemia.

This clone was detected once. The genes are TRBV7-9 and TRBJ1-2, with 10 bases identical to TRBD1. Unmatched junction bases numbered 4, after V lost 5 bases and J lost 1 base. Germline loops: CDR1 SEHNR, CDR2 FQNEAQ (reference sequence). The CDR3 loop spans 15 amino acids. CDR3 amino acids: CASSQGQGVNYGYTF. CDR3 nucleotide sequence: TGTGCCAGCAGCCAAGGACAGGGGGTTAACTATGGCTACACCTTC.

The chain's CDR3 is CAWSIVEQFF. CDR3 DNA sequence: TGTGCCTGGAGTATTGTTGAGCAGTTCTTC. The chain combines TRBV30 with TRBJ2-1; no clear D gene. The CDR3 covers 10 residues. The V gene's germline CDR1 is GTSNPN and CDR2 SVGIG (reference sequence). Trimming removed 2 bases from V and 9 bases from J, with 5 bases in between.

The rearrangement joins TRBV7-6 to TRBJ2-3; TRBD2 matches 9 bases. Germline V gene sequence: CDR1 SGHVS, CDR2 FNYEAQ. Trimming cost V 3 bases and J 2 bases; bases outside gene matches: 6. The CDR3 has 16 residues. The CDR3 region has the DNA TGTGCCAGCAGCTTCTCTATAGCGGGAGCCACAGATACGCAGTATTTT. Translation gives CASSFSIAGATDTQYF.

The chain links TRBV7-3 to TRBJ2-7, with 8 bases that match TRBD2. V lost 2 bases to trimming and J lost 6 bases; unmatched junction nucleotides: 6. CDR1 and CDR2 from the germline V gene are SGHTA and FQGTGA. The CDR3 covers 14 residues. CDR3 sequence (DNA): TGTGCCAGCAGCTTATCCGGGAGGGACCGCGAGCAGTACTTC. Protein: CASSLSGRDREQYF.

The DNA of the CDR3 is TGTGCCTGGAGTACAGCCCACGAGCAGTACTTC. Protein sequence: CAWSTAHEQYF. The chain couples TRBV30 to TRBJ2-7; D remains ambiguous. Trimming shortened V by 2 bases and J by 5 bases, and 7 bases separated the two germline ends. This CDR3 comprises 11 residues. The germline V gene encodes CDR1 GTSNPN and CDR2 SVGIG (reference sequence).

The rearrangement joins TRBV4-2 to TRBJ1-2; a weak D match, TRBD1 (5 bases). The CDR3 extends over 14 amino acids. The germline CDR1 and CDR2 sequences are LGHNA and YNFKEQ. With 0 bases removed from V and 3 bases from J, the gap between germline ends came to 8 bases. CDR3 amino acids: CASSQDVRDYGYTF. The CDR3, as DNA: TGTGCCAGCAGCCAAGACGTCAGGGACTATGGCTACACCTTC.

This chain joins TRBV4-2 and TRBJ2-7, with a possible D match to TRBD2 (6 bases). The V gene's germline CDR1 is LGHNA and CDR2 YNFKEQ. V was trimmed by 0 bases and J by 3 bases, leaving 15 bases between them. CDR3 length equals 16 residues. CDR3 sequence (DNA): TGTGCCAGCAGCCAAGAGGGTTTGTACGGGAGCTACGAGCAGTACTTC. It is translated as CASSQEGLYGSYEQYF.

This rearrangement joins TRBV4-3 to TRBJ2-7, with 8 bases aligning to TRBD2. The V segment lost 2 bases and the J segment 7 bases; nucleotides outside the gene matches: 13. Germline CDR1 reads LGHNA; CDR2 reads YSLEER. There are 16 residues in the CDR3. CDR3 DNA sequence: TGCGCCAGCAGCCAACTTACTGGAGCGGGAGCGGGGGAGCAGTACTTC. Translated, it gives CASSQLTGAGAGEQYF.

The rearrangement uses TRBV10-3 and TRBJ2-1; D might be TRBD2 (6 bases). The CDR3 is 16 residues long. V dropped 3 bases and J dropped 3 bases, with 15 bases sitting between them. Germline V gene data show CDR1 as ENHRY and CDR2 as SYGVKD. The CDR3 sequence: CAISEVRGGDYNEQFF. CDR3 sequence (DNA): TGTGCCATCAGTGAAGTTCGGGGCGGGGACTACAATGAGCAGTTCTTC.

The genes are TRBV7-9 and TRBJ2-7; 9 bases match TRBD1. V was pared by 4 bases and J by 6 bases, with 7 bases of the junction left unmatched. The germline gives CDR1 SEHNR, CDR2 FQNEAQ (reference sequence). This CDR3 has 14 residues. The DNA for the CDR3 is TGTGCCAGCAGCTCGGGACAGGGCGTCGGCGAGCAGTACTTC. Protein sequence: CASSSGQGVGEQYF. Full variable domain (rest looked up from reference TRBV7-9 and TRBJ2-7): DTGVSQNPRHKITKRGQNVTFRCDPISEHNRLYWYRQTLGQGPEFLTYFQNEAQLEKSRLLSDRFSAERPKGSFSTLEIQRTEQGDSAMYLCASSSGQGVGEQYFGPGTRLTVT.

The chain combines TRBV7-3 with TRBJ2-2, with 11 bases lining up with TRBD2. Germline CDR1 and CDR2: SGHTA and FQGTGA. The V and J ends lost 0 bases and 0 bases, in that order; junction bases with no gene match: 6. The CDR3 is made up of 19 amino acids. The chain's CDR3 is CASSLTFLAGGTNTGELFF. The CDR3 DNA reads TGTGCCAGCAGCTTAACGTTTTTAGCGGGAGGGACGAACACCGGGGAGCTGTTTTTT.

This clone was seen just once. V usage is TRBV21-1 and J usage is TRBJ1-2; TRBD1 reflects the table's D call only, with no check against the DNA. TRBV21-1 has pseudogene status. This CDR3 comprises 15 residues. The CDR3 DNA sequence: TGTGCCAGCAGCAGACACAGGGTAGGAATCTATGGCTACACCTTC. Encoded protein: CASSRHRVGIYGYTF.

V usage is TRBV5-1 and J usage is TRBJ2-3, with D tentatively TRBD2 (6 bases). V gave up 7 bases and J gave up 3 bases, with 12 bases separating them. This CDR3 contains 13 residues. The V gene's germline CDR1 is SGHRS and CDR2 YFSETQ. The CDR3 coding sequence is TGCGCCAGCGGACTACCGGAAACAGATACGCAGTATTTT. Translated: CASGLPETDTQYF.

This clone was counted between two and nine times. The rearrangement joins TRBV5-4 to TRBJ2-7; 8 positions match TRBD2. This CDR3 has 15 amino acids. Looked up from germline, CDR1 is SGHNT and CDR2 is YYREEE (reference sequence). V trimming: 4 bases; J trimming: 6 bases; junction bases outside the gene matches: 12. CDR3 nucleotides: TGTGCCAGCAGCCCGAGCAGGGCGGGAGGAGGCGAGCAGTACTTC. It codes for CASSPSRAGGGEQYF.

This chain uses TRBV9 with TRBJ2-7, with TRBD1 matching 8 bases. Germline V CDR1 and CDR2: SGDLS, YYNGEE. The CDR3 has 15 residues. Trimming took 0 bases from V and 7 from J; bases not matched to a gene: 9. The CDR3 loop reads CASSVEGTGGREQYF. The CDR3 bases are TGTGCCAGCAGCGTAGAGGGAACAGGGGGGCGGGAGCAGTACTTC.

The chain employs TRBV20-1 and TRBJ2-7; no clear D. Germline-derived CDR1 and CDR2 are DFQATT and SNEGSKA (reference sequence). The germline V and J ends were trimmed by 3 bases and 3 bases, with 6 bases remaining between them. This CDR3 has 11 amino acids. The CDR3 sequence is CSASVSYEQYF. Here the CDR3 DNA reads TGCAGTGCTAGTGTCAGCTACGAGCAGTACTTC.

CDR3 in DNA: TGTGCCAGCAGCGTAGGGGACAGGGGGGTGCACGAGCAGTACTTC. Residues: CASSVGDRGVHEQYF. The genes are TRBV9 and TRBJ2-7; 11 positions agree with TRBD1. After removal of 0 bases from V and 5 bases from J, the junction contained 4 bases not matched to a gene. The CDR3 runs to 15 residues. Looked up from germline, CDR1 is SGDLS and CDR2 is YYNGEE.

The J gene is TRBJ2-3, the V gene TRBV7-8; 12 nucleotides align to TRBD2. Germline V gene lookup returns CDR1 SGHVS and CDR2 FQNEAQ. The junction had 5 bases not matched to a gene; V was cut back by 5 bases and J by 2 bases. There are 16 residues in the CDR3. The CDR3, as DNA: TGTGCCAGCAGCCCAAGACTAGCGGGAGTCACAGATACGCAGTATTTT. Its translation: CASSPRLAGVTDTQYF. Together with reference TRBV7-8 and TRBJ2-3, the CDR3 gives the full variable domain: GAGVSQSPRYKVAKRGQDVALRCDPISGHVSLFWYQQALGQGPEFLTYFQNEAQLDKSGLPSDRFFAERPEGSVSTLKIQRTQQEDSAVYLCASSPRLAGVTDTQYFGPGTRLTVL.

The chain combines TRBV5-6 with TRBJ1-1; no firm D call. Germline-derived CDR1 and CDR2 are SGHDT and YYEEEE. V lost 2 bases, J lost 7 bases, and 12 bases lay in between. The CDR3 is 13 amino acids. The CDR3 sequence: CASSFIGRDEAFF. In DNA, the CDR3 is TGTGCCAGCAGCTTTATCGGACGGGATGAAGCTTTCTTT.

The J gene is TRBJ2-3, the V gene TRBV11-2; 8 positions agree with TRBD2. The CDR3 is made up of 15 amino acids. Trimming took 6 bases from V and 4 from J; bases not matched to a gene: 9. Germline V gene sequence: CDR1 SGHAT, CDR2 FQNNGV. Written as DNA, the CDR3 is TGTGCCAGCAGACCGAGGGCGGGAGGATCAGATACGCAGTATTTT. It codes for CASRPRAGGSDTQYF. Supplemented by reference TRBV11-2 and TRBJ2-3, the full variable domain reads EAGVAQSPRYKIIEKRQSVAFWCNPISGHATLYWYQQILGQGPKLLIQFQNNGVVDDSQLPKDRFSAERLKGVDSTLKIQPAKLEDSAVYLCASRPRAGGSDTQYFGPGTRLTVL.

The V and J genes are TRBV7-9 and TRBJ2-1; 8 nucleotides line up with TRBD2. CDR1 and CDR2 from the germline V gene are SEHNR and FQNEAQ (reference sequence). This CDR3 is 15 amino acids long. V lost 6 bases, J lost 0 bases, and 4 bases stayed unmatched. This CDR3 reads CASSNSGSSYNEQFF. The DNA of the CDR3 is TGTGCCAGCAGTAACAGCGGGAGCTCCTACAATGAGCAGTTCTTC.

The gene calls are TRBV5-1 and TRBJ2-1, with 7 bases fitting TRBD1. The CDR3 totals 15 residues. The V segment lost 2 bases and the J segment 2 bases; nucleotides outside the gene matches: 4. Germline-derived CDR1 and CDR2 are SGHRS and YFSETQ. CDR3 in DNA: TGCGCCAGCAGCTTCGACAGGGTACCCTACAATGAGCAGTTCTTC. This gives the protein CASSFDRVPYNEQFF.

This rearrangement joins TRBV11-2 to TRBJ1-2; D gene unclear. CDR3 size: 11 residues. CDR1 and CDR2 from the germline V gene are SGHAT and FQNNGV. V lost 1 base, J lost 8 bases, and 5 bases lay in between. The CDR3 spells CASSLGQGYTF. DNA of the CDR3: TGTGCCAGCAGCTTAGGGCAAGGCTACACCTTC.

This chain links TRBV5-6 with TRBJ2-3; no clear D gene. V was shortened by 0 bases and J by 5 bases, with 10 bases between the two germline ends. Per germline, CDR1 SGHDT and CDR2 YYEEEE. This CDR3 is 14 amino acids long. CDR3 loop: CASSLEQFLDTQYF. The CDR3 DNA reads TGTGCCAGCAGCTTGGAACAGTTTCTAGATACGCAGTATTTT.

The chain recombines TRBV10-3 with TRBJ2-2; D ambiguous. Trimming stripped 6 bases from V and 8 bases from J, with 7 bases between. Germline CDR1 and CDR2: ENHRY and SYGVKD. The CDR3 contains 11 residues. CDR3 sequence: CAIRGLGELFF. CDR3 nucleotides: TGTGCCATCAGGGGGTTAGGGGAGCTGTTTTTT.